Given below is one TCR beta chain in context. V lost 3 bases and J lost 6; bases outside the gene matches: 4. This CDR3 is built from 13 residues. CDR1 and CDR2 (germline): SEHNR, FQNEAQ (reference sequence). This sample stems from a study of blood T cell repertoires in COVID-19. Study background: PBMCs, B-cell-depleted T cells, or T cells were the source of the cDNA or gDNA that made up the material.

Original data processing: Researchers report that nucleated cell counts were estimated from reference gene primer amplification. Assay used: immunoSEQ multiplex PCR; TCRdb lists only in-frame clones, some missing. That table gives V, J and clone size, and the DNA gave D and trimming. The sample includes around 310,000 clones, 85% to 90% seen only once; the top ten take about a tenth. Assignment of participants to cohorts was predicated upon participant-reported clinical history. Symptom resolution, clearance, or two negative PCRs marked donors in Cohort 3 as recovered. The chain carries TRBV7-9 and TRBJ2-5; 7 bases are a match to TRBD1. This sequence was found in a woman aged 25 to 39 who had recovered from COVID-19. Specimen: PBMCs or T cells enriched from blood (not recorded which). The CDR3 DNA is TGTGCCAGCAGCTTCAGGGACAGAAAGACCCAGTACTTC. Protein sequence: CASSFRDRKTQYF. Full variable domain (outside the CDR3, taken from reference TRBV7-9 and TRBJ2-5): DTGVSQNPRHKITKRGQNVTFRCDPISEHNRLYWYRQTLGQGPEFLTYFQNEAQLEKSRLLSDRFSAERPKGSFSTLEIQRTEQGDSAMYLCASSFRDRKTQYFGPGTRLLVL.